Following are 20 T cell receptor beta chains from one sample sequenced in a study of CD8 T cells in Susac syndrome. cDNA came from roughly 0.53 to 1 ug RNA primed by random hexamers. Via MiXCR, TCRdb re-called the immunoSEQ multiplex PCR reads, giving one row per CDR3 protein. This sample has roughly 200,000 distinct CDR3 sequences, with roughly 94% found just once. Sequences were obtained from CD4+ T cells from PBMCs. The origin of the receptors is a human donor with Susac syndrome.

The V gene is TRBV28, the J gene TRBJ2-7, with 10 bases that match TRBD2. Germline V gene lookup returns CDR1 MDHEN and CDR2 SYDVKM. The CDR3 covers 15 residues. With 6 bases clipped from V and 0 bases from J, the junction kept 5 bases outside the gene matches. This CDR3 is CASSPPSGSSYEQYF. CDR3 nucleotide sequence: TGTGCCAGCAGCCCCCCTAGCGGGAGCTCCTACGAGCAGTACTTC.

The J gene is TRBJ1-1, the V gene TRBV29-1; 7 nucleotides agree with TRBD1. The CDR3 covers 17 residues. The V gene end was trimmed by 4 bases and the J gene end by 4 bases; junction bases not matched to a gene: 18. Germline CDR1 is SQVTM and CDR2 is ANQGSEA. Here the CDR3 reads CSVVGGGAPDDSTEAFF. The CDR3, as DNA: TGCAGCGTTGTAGGAGGGGGCGCCCCCGACGATAGCACTGAAGCTTTCTTT.

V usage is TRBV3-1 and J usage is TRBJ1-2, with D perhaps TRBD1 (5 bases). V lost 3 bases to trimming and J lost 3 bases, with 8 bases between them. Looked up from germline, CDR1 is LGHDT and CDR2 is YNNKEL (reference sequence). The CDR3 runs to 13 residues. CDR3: CASSQGEHYGYTF. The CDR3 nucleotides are TGTGCCAGCAGCCAGGGGGAGCACTATGGCTACACCTTC.

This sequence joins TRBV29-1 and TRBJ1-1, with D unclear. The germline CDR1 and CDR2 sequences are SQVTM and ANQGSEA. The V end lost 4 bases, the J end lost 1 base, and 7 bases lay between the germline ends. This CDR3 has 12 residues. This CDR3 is CSVVRRNTEAFF. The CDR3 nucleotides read TGCAGCGTTGTTCGCAGGAACACTGAAGCTTTCTTT.

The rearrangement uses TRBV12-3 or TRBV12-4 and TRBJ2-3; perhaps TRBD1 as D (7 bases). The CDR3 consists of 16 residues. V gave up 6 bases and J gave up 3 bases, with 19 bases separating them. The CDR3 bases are TGTGCCAGCAGCAGGGGGGTGACCGTTGGAACAGATACGCAGTATTTT. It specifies CASSRGVTVGTDTQYF.

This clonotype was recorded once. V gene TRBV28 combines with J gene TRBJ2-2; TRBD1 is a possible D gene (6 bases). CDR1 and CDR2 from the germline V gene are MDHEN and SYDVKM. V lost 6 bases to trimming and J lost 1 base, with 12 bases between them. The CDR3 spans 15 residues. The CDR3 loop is CASRRSGQNTGELFF. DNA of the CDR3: TGTGCCAGCAGGAGATCGGGACAGAACACCGGGGAGCTGTTTTTT.

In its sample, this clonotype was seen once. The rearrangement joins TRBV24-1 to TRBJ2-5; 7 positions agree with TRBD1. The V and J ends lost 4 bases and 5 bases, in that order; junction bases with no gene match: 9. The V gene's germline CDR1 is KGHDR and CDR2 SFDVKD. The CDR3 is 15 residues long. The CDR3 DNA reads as TGTGCCACCAGTGAGACACCGACAGGGTTGGAGACCCAGTACTTC. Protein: CATSETPTGLETQYF.

DNA for the CDR3: TGTGCCAGCAGTATCCGGACAGGGGCGAATCAGCCCCAGCATTTT. Translation: CASSIRTGANQPQHF. V is TRBV6-2 or TRBV6-3 and J is TRBJ1-5, with 9 positions matching TRBD1. The CDR3 loop spans 15 amino acids. Germline V gene lookup returns CDR1 MNHEY and CDR2 SVGEGT. Trimming at V came to 5 bases and at J to 4 bases, leaving 6 bases not matched to a gene.

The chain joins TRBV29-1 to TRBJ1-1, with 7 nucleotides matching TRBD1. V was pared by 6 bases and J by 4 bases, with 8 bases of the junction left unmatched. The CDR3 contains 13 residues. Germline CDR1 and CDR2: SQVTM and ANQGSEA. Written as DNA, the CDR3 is TGCAGCGTAAGAACAGGGGAGAGCACTGAAGCTTTCTTT. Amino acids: CSVRTGESTEAFF.

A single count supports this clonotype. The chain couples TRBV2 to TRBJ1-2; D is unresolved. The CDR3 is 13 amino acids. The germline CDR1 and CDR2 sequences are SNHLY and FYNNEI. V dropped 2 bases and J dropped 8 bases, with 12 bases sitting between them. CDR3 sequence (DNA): TGTGCCAGCAGTGAAAGTCGGGTAATCGGCTACACCTTC. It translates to CASSESRVIGYTF.

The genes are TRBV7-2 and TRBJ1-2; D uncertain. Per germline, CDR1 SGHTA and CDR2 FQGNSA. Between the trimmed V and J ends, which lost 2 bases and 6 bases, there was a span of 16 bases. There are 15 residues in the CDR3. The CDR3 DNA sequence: TGTGCCAGCAGCTTAACGCCGCCCAGAAGGGATGGCTACACCTTC. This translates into CASSLTPPRRDGYTF.

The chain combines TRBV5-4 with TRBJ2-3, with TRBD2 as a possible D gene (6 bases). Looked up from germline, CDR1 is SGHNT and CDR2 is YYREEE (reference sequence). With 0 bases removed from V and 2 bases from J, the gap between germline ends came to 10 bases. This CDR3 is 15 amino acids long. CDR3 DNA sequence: TGTGCCAGCAGCTTGGTAGGAGGGCCCACAGATACGCAGTATTTT. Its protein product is CASSLVGGPTDTQYF.

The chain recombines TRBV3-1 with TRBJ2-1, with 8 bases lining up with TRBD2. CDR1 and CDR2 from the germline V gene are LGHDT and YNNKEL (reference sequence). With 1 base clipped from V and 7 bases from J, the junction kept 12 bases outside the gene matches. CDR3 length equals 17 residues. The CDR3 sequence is CASSQGAGLAVGNEQFF. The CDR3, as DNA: TGTGCCAGCAGCCAAGGGGCCGGACTAGCCGTAGGAAATGAGCAGTTCTTC.

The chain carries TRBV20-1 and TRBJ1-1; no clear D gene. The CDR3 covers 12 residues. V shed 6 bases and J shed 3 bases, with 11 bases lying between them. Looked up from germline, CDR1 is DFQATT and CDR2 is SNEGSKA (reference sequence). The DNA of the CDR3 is TGCAGTGCGGAGGAGGAGGACACTGAAGCTTTCTTT. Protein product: CSAEEEDTEAFF.

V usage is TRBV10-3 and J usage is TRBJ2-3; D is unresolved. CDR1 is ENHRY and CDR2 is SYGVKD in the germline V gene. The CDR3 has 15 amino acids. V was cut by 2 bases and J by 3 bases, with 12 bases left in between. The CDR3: CAISEGYLGTDTQYF. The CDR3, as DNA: TGTGCCATCAGTGAGGGGTACTTGGGGACAGATACGCAGTATTTT.

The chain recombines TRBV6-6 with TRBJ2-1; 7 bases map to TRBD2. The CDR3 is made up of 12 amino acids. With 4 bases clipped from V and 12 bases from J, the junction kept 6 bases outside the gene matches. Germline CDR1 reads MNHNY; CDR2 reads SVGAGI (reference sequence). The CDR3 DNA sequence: TGTGCCAGCAGTTCCTCGTCGGGGGGGCAGTTCTTC. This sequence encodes CASSSSSGGQFF.

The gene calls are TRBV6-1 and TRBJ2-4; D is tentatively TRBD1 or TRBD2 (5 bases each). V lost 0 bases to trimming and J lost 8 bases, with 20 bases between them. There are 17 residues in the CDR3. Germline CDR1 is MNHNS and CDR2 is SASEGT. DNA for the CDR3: TGTGCCAGCAGTGAAGCGAGGTATGGGGCGACTACGGACATTCAGTACTTC. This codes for CASSEARYGATTDIQYF.

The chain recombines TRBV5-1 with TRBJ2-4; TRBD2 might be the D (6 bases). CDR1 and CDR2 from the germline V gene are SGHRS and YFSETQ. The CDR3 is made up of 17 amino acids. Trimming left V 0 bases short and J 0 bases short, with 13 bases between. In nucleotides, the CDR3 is TGCGCCAGCAGCTTGGAGGCGGGACCTCTAGCCAAAAACATTCAGTACTTC. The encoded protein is CASSLEAGPLAKNIQYF.

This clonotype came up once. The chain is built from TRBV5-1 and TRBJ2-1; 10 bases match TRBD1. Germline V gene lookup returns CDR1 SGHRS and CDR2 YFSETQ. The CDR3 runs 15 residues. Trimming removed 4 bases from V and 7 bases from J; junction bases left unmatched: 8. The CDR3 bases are TGCGCCAGCAGCCCGGGACAGGGGTCGTGGAATGAGCAGTTCTTC. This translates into CASSPGQGSWNEQFF. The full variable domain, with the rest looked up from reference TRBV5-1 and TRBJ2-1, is KAGVTQTPRYLIKTRGQQVTLSCSPISGHRSVSWYQQTPGQGLQFLFEYFSETQRNKGNFPGRFSGRQFSNSRSEMNVSTLELGDSALYLCASSPGQGSWNEQFFGPGTRLTVL.

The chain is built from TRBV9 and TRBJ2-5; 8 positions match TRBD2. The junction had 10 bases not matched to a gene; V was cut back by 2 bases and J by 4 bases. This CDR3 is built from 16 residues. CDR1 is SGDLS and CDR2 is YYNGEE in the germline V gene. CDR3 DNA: TGTGCCAGCAGCGTCCTTGCGGGGGGCACGGGAGAGACCCAGTACTTC. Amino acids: CASSVLAGGTGETQYF.